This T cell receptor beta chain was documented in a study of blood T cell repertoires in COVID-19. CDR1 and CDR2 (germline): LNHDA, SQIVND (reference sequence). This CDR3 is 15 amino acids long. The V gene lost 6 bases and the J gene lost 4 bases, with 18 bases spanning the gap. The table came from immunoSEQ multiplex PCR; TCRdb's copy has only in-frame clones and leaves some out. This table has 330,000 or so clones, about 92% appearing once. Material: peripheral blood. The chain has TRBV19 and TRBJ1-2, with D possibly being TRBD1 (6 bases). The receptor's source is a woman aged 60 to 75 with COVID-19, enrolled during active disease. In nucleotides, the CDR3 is TGTGCCAGTAGCCCCGTGGGGGGGGCGACCTATGGCTACACCTTC. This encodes CASSPVGGATYGYTF.